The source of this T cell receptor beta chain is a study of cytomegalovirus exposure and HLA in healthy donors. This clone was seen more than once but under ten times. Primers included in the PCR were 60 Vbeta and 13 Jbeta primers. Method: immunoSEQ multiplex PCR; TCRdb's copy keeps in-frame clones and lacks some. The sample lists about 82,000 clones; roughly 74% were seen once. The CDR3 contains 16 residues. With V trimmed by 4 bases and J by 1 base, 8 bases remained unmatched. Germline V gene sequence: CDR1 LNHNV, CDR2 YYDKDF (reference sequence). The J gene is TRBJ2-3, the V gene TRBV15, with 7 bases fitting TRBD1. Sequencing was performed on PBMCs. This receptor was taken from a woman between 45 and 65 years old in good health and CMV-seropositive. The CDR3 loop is CATSNRTGFRTDTQYF. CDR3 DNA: TGTGCCACCAGCAACCGGACAGGATTTCGCACAGATACGCAGTATTTT.